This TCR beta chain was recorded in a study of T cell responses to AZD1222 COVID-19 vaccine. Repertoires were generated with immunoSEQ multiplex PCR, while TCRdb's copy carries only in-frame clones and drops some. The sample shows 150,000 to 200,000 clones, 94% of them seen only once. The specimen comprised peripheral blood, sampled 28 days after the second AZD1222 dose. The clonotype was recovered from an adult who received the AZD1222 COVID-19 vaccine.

CDR3 bases: TGTGCCAGCAGCGGGGCAGCGGGAGCCGGGGAGCTGTTTTTT. Translated, it gives CASSGAAGAGELFF. The chain carries TRBV9 and TRBJ2-2; TRBD2 agrees at 8 bases. CDR3 size: 14 residues. Germline CDR1 SGDLS, CDR2 YYNGEE. Losses at the gene ends were 3 bases for V and 6 bases for J; bases not matched to a gene: 4.